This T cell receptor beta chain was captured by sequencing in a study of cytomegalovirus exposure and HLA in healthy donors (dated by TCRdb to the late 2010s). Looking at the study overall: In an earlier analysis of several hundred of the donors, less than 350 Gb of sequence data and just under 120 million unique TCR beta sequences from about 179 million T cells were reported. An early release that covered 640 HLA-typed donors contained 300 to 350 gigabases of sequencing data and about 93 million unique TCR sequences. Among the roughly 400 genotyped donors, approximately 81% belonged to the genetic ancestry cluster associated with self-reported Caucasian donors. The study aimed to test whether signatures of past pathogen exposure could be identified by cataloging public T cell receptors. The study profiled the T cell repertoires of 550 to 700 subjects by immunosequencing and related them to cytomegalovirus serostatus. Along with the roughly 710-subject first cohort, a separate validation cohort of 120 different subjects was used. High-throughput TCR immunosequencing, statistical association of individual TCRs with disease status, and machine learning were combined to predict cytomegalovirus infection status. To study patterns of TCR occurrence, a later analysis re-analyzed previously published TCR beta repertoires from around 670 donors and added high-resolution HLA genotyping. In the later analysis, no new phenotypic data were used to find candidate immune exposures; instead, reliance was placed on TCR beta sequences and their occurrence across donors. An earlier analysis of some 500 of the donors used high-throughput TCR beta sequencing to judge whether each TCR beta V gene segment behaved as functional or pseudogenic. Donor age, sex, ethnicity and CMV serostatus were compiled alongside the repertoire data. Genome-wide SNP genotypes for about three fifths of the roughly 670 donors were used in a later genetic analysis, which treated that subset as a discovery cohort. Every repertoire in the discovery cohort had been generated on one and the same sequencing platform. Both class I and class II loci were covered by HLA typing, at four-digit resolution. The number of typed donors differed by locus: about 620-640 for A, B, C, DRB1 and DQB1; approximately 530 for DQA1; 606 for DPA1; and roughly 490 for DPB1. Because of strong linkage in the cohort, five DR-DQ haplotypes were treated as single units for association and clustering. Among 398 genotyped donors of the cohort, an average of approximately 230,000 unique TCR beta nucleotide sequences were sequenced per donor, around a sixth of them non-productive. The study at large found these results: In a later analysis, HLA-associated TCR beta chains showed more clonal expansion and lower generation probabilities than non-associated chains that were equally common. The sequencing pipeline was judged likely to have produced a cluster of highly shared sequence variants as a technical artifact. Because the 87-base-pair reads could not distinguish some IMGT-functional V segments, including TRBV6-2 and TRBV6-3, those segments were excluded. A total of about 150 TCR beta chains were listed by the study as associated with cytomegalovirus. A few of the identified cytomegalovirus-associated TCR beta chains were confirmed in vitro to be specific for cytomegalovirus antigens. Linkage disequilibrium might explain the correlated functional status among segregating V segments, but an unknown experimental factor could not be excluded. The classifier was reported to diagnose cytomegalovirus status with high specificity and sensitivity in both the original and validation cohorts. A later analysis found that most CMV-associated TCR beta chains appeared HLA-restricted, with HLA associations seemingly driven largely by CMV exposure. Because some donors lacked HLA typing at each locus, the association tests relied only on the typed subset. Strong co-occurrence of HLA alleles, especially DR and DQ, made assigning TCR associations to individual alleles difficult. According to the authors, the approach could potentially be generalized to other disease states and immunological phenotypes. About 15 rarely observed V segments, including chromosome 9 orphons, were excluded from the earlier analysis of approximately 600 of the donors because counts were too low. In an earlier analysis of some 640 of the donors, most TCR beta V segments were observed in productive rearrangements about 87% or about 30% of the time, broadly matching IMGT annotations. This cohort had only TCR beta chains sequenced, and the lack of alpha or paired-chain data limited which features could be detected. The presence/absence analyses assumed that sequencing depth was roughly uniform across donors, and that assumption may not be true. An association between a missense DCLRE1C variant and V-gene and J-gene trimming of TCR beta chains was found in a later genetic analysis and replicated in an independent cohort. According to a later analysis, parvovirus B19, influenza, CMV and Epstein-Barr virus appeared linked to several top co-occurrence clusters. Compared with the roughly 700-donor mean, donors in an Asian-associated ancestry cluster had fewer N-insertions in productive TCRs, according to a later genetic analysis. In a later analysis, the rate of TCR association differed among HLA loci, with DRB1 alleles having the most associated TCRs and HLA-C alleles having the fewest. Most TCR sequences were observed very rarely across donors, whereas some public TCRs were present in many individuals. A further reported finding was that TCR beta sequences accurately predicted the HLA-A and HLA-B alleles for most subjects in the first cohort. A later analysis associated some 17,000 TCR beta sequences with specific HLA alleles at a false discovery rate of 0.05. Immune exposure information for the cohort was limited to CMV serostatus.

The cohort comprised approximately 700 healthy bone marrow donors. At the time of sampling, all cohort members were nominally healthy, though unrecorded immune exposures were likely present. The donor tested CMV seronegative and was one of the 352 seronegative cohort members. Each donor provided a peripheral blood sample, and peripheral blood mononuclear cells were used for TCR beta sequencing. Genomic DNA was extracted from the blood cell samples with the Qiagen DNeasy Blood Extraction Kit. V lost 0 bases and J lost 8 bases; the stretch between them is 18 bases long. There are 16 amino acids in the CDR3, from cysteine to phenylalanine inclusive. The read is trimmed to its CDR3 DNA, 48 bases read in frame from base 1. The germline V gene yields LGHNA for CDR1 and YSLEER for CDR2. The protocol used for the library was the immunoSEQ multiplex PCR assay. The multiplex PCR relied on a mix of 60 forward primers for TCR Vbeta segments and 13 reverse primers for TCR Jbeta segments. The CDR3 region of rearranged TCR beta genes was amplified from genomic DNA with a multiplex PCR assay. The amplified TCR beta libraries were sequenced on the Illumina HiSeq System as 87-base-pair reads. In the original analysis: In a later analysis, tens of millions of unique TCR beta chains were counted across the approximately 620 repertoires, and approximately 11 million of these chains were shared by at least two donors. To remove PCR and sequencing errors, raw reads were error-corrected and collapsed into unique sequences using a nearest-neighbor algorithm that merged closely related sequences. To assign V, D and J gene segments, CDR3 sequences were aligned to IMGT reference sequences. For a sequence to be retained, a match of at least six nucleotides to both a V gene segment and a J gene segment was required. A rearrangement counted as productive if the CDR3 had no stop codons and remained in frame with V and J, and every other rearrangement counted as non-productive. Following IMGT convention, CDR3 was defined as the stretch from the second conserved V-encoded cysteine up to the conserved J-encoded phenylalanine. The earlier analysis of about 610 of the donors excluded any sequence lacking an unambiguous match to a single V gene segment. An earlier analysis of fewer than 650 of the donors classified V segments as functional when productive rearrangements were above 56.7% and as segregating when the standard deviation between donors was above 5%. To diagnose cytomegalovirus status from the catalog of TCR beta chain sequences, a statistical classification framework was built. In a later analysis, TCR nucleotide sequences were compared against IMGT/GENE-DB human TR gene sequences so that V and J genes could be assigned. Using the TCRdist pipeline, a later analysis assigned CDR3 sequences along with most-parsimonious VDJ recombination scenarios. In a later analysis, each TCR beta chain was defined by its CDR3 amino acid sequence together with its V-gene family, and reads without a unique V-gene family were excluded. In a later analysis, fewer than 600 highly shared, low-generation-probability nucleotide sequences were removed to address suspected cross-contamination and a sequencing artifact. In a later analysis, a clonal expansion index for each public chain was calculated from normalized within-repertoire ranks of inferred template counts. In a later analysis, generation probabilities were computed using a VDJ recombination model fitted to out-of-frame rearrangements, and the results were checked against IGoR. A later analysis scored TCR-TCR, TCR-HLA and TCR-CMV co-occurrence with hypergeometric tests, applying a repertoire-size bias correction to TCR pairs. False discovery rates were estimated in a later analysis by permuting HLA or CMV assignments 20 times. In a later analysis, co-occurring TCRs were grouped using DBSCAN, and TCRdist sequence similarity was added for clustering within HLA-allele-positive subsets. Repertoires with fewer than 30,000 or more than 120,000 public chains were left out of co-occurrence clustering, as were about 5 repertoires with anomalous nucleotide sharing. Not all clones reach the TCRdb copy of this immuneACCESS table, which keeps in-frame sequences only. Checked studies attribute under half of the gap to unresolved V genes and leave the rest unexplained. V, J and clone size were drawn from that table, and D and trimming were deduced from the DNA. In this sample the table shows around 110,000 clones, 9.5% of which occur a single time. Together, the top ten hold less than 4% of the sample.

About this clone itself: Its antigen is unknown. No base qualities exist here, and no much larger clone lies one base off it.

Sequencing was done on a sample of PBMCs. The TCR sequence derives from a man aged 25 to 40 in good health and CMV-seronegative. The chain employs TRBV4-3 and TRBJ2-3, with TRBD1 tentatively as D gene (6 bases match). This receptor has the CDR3 CASSQDIARGQVTQYF. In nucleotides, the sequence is TGCGCCAGCAGCCAAGATATAGCCAGGGGACAAGTTACGCAGTATTTT.